These T cell receptor beta chains were read from a single sample in a study of blood T cell repertoires in COVID-19. Sequencing was performed with immunoSEQ multiplex PCR; in TCRdb, only in-frame clones are kept and a portion is missing. The data show 97,000 or so clones, with less than 95% seen just once and about 1.8% held by the top ten. Sequencing was carried out using peripheral blood. The origin of the receptors is a man in his sixties with acute or convalescent COVID-19. Both conserved end residues are part of each CDR3. The order of the fields is CDR3 length, clone size, V gene, D gene, J gene, CDR3 DNA, CDR3 protein. D genes are given only for firm matches. Clone size is not always given. Where it is, it says once, few, many or a class for expanded clones.

>14|NA|TRBV5-5|NA|TRBJ2-5
TGTGCCAGCAGCTTGGCCACAGGGAAAGAGACCCAGTACTTC
CASSLATGKETQYF
>15|NA|TRBV3-1/TRBV3-2|TRBD1|TRBJ1-2
TGTGCCAGCAGCCAGATAGGGACAGGGGGTTCTGGCTACACCTTC
CASSQIGTGGSGYTF
>14|NA|TRBV3-1/TRBV3-2|NA|TRBJ1-2
TGTGCCAGCAGCCTGGGATGGGGCCACTATGGCTACACCTTC
CASSLGWGHYGYTF
>14|NA|TRBV2|NA|TRBJ1-4
TGTGCCAGCAGGCTTGGGCTGACTAATGAAAAACTGTTTTTT
CASRLGLTNEKLFF
>15|NA|TRBV19|TRBD1|TRBJ1-1
TGTGCCAGTAGTATCGCGGGACAGGGTATAACTGAAGCTTTCTTT
CASSIAGQGITEAFF
>12|NA|TRBV30|NA|TRBJ1-2
TGTGCCTGGAGTGTTCTTAACTATGGCTACACCTTC
CAWSVLNYGYTF
>16|few|TRBV10-3|TRBD1|TRBJ1-2
TGTGCCATCAGTGACGTCCGGGACAGTCAAACGTCGGGCTACACCTTC
CAISDVRDSQTSGYTF
>15|NA|TRBV5-1|NA|TRBJ1-1
TGCGCCAGCAGCTTTACGTCGGCCGGGTTCACTGAAGCTTTCTTT
CASSFTSAGFTEAFF
>14|NA|TRBV7-2|TRBD1|TRBJ1-1
TGTGCCAGCAGCCTAACAGGGGGTCGGACTGAAGCTTTCTTT
CASSLTGGRTEAFF
>16|NA|TRBV14|TRBD2|TRBJ2-3
TGTGCCAGCAGCCTACTAGCGGGGGGCCTAGTGGATACGCAGTATTTT
CASSLLAGGLVDTQYF
>14|NA|TRBV6-5|NA|TRBJ1-4
TGTGCCAGCAGTTACTCCCCTATGGATGAAAAACTGTTTTTT
CASSYSPMDEKLFF
>14|NA|TRBV2|NA|TRBJ2-7
TGTGCCAGCAGTCTCGCCAGGCCCAACTACGAGCAGTACTTC
CASSLARPNYEQYF
>14|NA|TRBV7-9|NA|TRBJ1-1
TGTGCCAGCAGCTTAGAAGCTTATAACACTGAAGCTTTCTTT
CASSLEAYNTEAFF
>13|NA|TRBV11-1|TRBD1|TRBJ1-1
TGTGCCAGCAGCTCTGGGACAGCCACTGAAGCTTTCTTT
CASSSGTATEAFF
>17|NA|TRBV7-2|TRBD1|TRBJ1-2
TGTGCCAGCAGCCCAGCGCCGGGACAGGCAGCTAACTATGGCTACACCTTC
CASSPAPGQAANYGYTF
>13|NA|TRBV6-5|NA|TRBJ2-5
TGTGCCAACGAGGCGGGGCTCGGGGAGACCCAGTACTTC
CANEAGLGETQYF
>17|NA|TRBV3-1/TRBV3-2|NA|TRBJ1-4
TGTGCCAGCAGCCAGATGGAGGGGTCGGTGACTAATGAAAAACTGTTTTTT
CASSQMEGSVTNEKLFF
>13|NA|TRBV6-5|NA|TRBJ1-5
TGTGCCAGCAGCCCGGTTCTTAATCAGCCCCAGCATTTT
CASSPVLNQPQHF
>14|NA|TRBV6-5|NA|TRBJ1-2
TGTGCCAGCGAAGTGGCGGAAAACTTCTATGGCTACACCTTC
CASEVAENFYGYTF
>16|NA|TRBV14|TRBD2|TRBJ2-2
TGTGCCAGCAGCCCCCGGGGACTAATTAACACCGGGGAGCTGTTTTTT
CASSPRGLINTGELFF
>15|once|TRBV2|TRBD1|TRBJ2-5
TGTGCCAGTGGACAGGGGGCACGGTGGCAAGAGACCCAGTACTTC
CASGQGARWQETQYF
>14|NA|TRBV6-6|NA|TRBJ1-4
TGTGCCAGCAGTTTCGGGGAGACTAATGAAAAACTGTTTTTT
CASSFGETNEKLFF
>15|once|TRBV11-2|NA|TRBJ2-7
TGTGCCAGCAGTCAATTTCTAGGAAGCTCCTACGAGCAGTACTTC
CASSQFLGSSYEQYF
>17|NA|TRBV7-9|TRBD1|TRBJ1-5
TGTGCCAGCAGCTTAGCTACTTGGACAGGTCTCAATCAGCCCCAGCATTTT
CASSLATWTGLNQPQHF
>16|NA|TRBV4-2|TRBD2|TRBJ2-5
TGTGCCAGCAGCCTCCTAGCGGGGGGCCGACAAGAGACCCAGTACTTC
CASSLLAGGRQETQYF
>13|NA|TRBV6-2/TRBV6-3|NA|TRBJ2-1
TGTGCCAGCAGTTACTTCAGGGGTCGAGAGCAGTTCTTC
CASSYFRGREQFF
>13|NA|TRBV6-5|NA|TRBJ1-1
TGTGCCAGCAGTTACGGACAACTGGCTGAAGCTTTCTTT
CASSYGQLAEAFF
>16|NA|TRBV14|TRBD1|TRBJ1-1
TGTGCCAGCAGCCAAGGACAGGGAAGTATGAACACTGAAGCTTTCTTT
CASSQGQGSMNTEAFF
>15|NA|TRBV6-5|TRBD1|TRBJ1-2
TGTGCCAGCAGTACCGGACAGGGAGTGATACATGGCTACACCTTC
CASSTGQGVIHGYTF